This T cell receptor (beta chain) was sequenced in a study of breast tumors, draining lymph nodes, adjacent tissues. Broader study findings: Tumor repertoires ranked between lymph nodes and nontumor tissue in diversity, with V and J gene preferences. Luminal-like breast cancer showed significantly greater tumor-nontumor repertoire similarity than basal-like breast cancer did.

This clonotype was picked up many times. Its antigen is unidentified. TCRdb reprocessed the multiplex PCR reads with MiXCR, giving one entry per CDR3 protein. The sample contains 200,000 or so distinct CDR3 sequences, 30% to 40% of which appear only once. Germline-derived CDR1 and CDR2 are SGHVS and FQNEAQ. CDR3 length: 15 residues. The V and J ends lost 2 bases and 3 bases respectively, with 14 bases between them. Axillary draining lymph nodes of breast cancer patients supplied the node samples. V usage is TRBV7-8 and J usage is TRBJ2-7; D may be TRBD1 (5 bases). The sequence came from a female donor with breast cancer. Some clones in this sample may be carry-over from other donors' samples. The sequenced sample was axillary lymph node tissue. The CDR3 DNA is TGTGCCAGCAGCTTATCCCGGCAGGGCCTCTACGAGCAGTACTTC. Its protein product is CASSLSRQGLYEQYF.